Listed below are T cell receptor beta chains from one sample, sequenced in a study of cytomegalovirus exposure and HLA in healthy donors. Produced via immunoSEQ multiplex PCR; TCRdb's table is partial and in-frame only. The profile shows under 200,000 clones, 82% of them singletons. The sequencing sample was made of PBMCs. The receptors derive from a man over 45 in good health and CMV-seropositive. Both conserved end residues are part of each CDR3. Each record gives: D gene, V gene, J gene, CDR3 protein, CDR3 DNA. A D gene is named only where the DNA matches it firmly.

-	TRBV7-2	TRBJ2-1	CASSLGRGFLEQFF	TGTGCCAGCAGCTTAGGTAGAGGGTTCCTCGAGCAGTTCTTC
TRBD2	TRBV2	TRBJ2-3	CATAGGALTDTQYF	TGTGCCACCGCCGGGGGGGCTCTCACAGATACGCAGTATTTT
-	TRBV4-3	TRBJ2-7	CASSPGDKRYEQYF	TGCGCCAGCAGCCCCGGGGACAAGAGATACGAGCAGTACTTC
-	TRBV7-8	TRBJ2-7	CASSLAGTPPYEQYF	TGTGCCAGCAGCTTGGCCGGGACTCCACCCTACGAGCAGTACTTC
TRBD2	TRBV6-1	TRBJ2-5	CASRPLAGGEETQYF	TGTGCCAGCAGACCCCTAGCGGGAGGCGAAGAGACCCAGTACTTC
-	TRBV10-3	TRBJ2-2	CAIKIIATGELFF	TGTGCCATCAAGATCATAGCAACCGGGGAGCTGTTTTTT
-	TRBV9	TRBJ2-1	CASSSSGGEQFF	TGTGCCAGCAGCTCCTCCGGGGGTGAGCAGTTCTTC
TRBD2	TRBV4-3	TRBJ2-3	CASSQRTSVSTDTQYF	TGCGCCAGCAGCCAACGGACTAGCGTAAGCACAGATACGCAGTATTTT
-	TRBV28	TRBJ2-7	CASSLVPSYEQYF	TGTGCCAGCAGTTTAGTCCCATCCTACGAGCAGTACTTC
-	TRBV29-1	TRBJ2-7	CSVVQGSPEQYF	TGCAGCGTCGTACAGGGTTCCCCCGAGCAGTACTTC
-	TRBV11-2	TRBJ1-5	CASSKTGDSNQPQHF	TGTGCCAGCAGCAAAACGGGGGACAGCAATCAGCCCCAGCATTTT